This T cell receptor beta chain was profiled in a study of T-cell reconstitution after alpha-beta-depleted transplantation in children. During its preparation, the TCRbeta library received unique molecular identifiers. TCRdb re-called the PCR reads through MiXCR, storing one row per CDR3 protein. Among some 310,000 distinct CDR3 sequences listed, more than 20% were seen once. The CDR3 is made up of 13 amino acids. Trimming left V 4 bases short and J 5 bases short, with 9 bases between. The V gene's germline CDR1 is SGHRS and CDR2 YFSETQ. In this sample, this clonotype turned up a few times. Antigen: not known. Whole-study results and caveats: Most T-cell counts and diversity one year after the transplant came from T cells that were newly produced.

The sequence was obtained from a male patient aged 10 to 17 who had a stem cell transplant for acute lymphoblastic leukemia, so the T cells may come from the graft donor. This chain links TRBV5-1 with TRBJ1-4, with D perhaps TRBD1 (5 bases). Source: PBMCs, mostly from graft donor cells, taken 180 days after TCRalphabeta/CD19-depleted stem cell transplant. The CDR3 loop reads CASSISGNEKLFF. CDR3 bases: TGCGCCAGCAGCATCTCAGGGAATGAAAAACTGTTTTTT.